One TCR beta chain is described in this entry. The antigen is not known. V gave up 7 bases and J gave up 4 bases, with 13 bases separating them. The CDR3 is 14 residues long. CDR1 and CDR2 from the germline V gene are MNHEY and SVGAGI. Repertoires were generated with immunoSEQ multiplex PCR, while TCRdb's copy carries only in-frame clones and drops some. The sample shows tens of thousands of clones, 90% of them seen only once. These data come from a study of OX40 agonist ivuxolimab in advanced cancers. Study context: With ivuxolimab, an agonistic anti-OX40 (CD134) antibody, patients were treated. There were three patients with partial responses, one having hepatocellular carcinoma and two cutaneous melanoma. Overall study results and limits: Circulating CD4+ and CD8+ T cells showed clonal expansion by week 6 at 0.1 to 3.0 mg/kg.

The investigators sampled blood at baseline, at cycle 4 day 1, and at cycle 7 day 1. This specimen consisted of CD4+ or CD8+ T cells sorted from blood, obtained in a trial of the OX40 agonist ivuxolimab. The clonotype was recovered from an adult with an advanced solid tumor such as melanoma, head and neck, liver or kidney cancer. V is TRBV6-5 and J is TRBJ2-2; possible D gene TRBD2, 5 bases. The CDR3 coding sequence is TGTGCCAGCATAGGACCCGAGGGCACCGGGGAGCTGTTTTTT. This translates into CASIGPEGTGELFF.